The sequence of this T cell receptor beta chain was determined in a study of cytomegalovirus exposure and HLA in healthy donors. Primers included in the PCR were 60 Vbeta and 13 Jbeta primers. Some clones are missing from TCRdb's copy, which holds only in-frame ones; the method was immunoSEQ multiplex PCR. The sample has 90,000 to 100,000 clones, approximately 60% seen once. This clone was seen only a few times. Trimming cost V 0 bases and J 1 base; bases outside gene matches: 8. This CDR3 has 18 amino acids. The germline V gene has CDR1 GTSNPN and CDR2 SVGIG (reference sequence). The receptor was isolated from a boy between 10 and 17 years old in good health and CMV-seropositive. The sequenced sample consisted of PBMCs. The chain is built from TRBV30 and TRBJ2-3; 12 bases match TRBD2. The CDR3 region has the DNA TGTGCCTGGAGTGTACCCGGGACTAGCGGGTTAGGCACAGATACGCAGTATTTT. Amino acids: CAWSVPGTSGLGTDTQYF.